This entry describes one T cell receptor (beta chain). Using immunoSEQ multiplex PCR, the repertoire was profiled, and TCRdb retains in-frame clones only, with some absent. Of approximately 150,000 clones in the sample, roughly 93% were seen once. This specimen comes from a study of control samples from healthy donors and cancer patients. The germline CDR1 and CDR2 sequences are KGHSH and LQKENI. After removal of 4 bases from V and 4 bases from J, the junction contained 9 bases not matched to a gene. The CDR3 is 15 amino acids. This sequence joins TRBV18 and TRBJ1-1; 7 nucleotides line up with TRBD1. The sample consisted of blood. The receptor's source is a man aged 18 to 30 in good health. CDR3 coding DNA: TGTGCCAGCTCACTCGGTAGACAGGGAACCACTGAAGCTTTCTTT. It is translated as CASSLGRQGTTEAFF.